This T cell receptor (beta chain) derives from a study of type 1 and type 2 diabetes patients. As for the study in general: Sequencing for the whole study yielded about 18 million paired-end reads.

Genomic DNA was the PCR template. A primer set of 30 forward and 13 reverse primers amplified the CDR3. TCRdb analysed the multiplex PCR reads with MiXCR anew, one entry per CDR3 protein. The sample holds 270,000 or so distinct CDR3 sequences, 47% seen once. This clonotype came up a few times. The CDR3 has 13 residues. Trimming shortened V by 1 base and J by 9 bases, and 10 bases separated the two germline ends. Germline V gene data show CDR1 as ENHRY and CDR2 as SYGVKD. The chain carries TRBV10-3 and TRBJ2-1; unclear D gene. The specimen sequenced was peripheral blood mononuclear cells (PBMCs). This clonotype was obtained from a man between 18 and 35 years old with type 2 diabetes. The CDR3 region is CAISEWSVVEQFF. Written as DNA, the CDR3 is TGTGCCATCAGTGAGTGGTCAGTGGTTGAGCAGTTCTTC.